A single sample is the source of the 24 T cell receptor beta chains below, sequenced in a study of cytomegalovirus exposure and HLA in healthy donors. Profiled with immunoSEQ multiplex PCR; TCRdb holds only in-frame clones, not every one. This table holds about 160,000 clones, just under 90% found once. What was sequenced was PBMCs. These receptors were taken from a woman younger than 30 in good health and CMV-seropositive.

This rearrangement joins TRBV4-2 to TRBJ2-7; 7 bases are shared with TRBD2. CDR1 and CDR2 from the germline V gene are LGHNA and YNFKEQ. Trimming removed 8 bases from V and 2 bases from J; junction bases left unmatched: 12. CDR3 length: 15 amino acids. Here the CDR3 DNA reads TGTGCCAGCGGGAAGCTAGCGGAGCAACCCTACGAGCAGTACTTC. This translates into CASGKLAEQPYEQYF.

The gene calls are TRBV5-1 and TRBJ2-1, with TRBD2 matching over 7 bases. Germline CDR1 reads SGHRS; CDR2 reads YFSETQ. This CDR3 spans 17 amino acids. Trimming at V came to 0 bases and at J to 5 bases, leaving 11 bases not matched to a gene. The CDR3: CASSLARGEGSHNEQFF. CDR3 DNA: TGCGCCAGCAGCTTGGCCCGCGGGGAGGGGTCCCACAATGAGCAGTTCTTC.

The CDR3 DNA is TGCAGTGCTAGAAACGGGAATGAGCAGTTCTTC. It encodes CSARNGNEQFF. The rearrangement links TRBV20-1 to TRBJ2-1; D call uncertain. V was pared by 2 bases and J by 7 bases, with 6 bases between. CDR1 is DFQATT, CDR2 SNEGSKA, per germline (reference sequence). The CDR3 is 11 amino acids.

The chain joins TRBV7-9 to TRBJ2-7; 8 bases line up with TRBD1. Per germline, CDR1 SEHNR and CDR2 FQNEAQ (reference sequence). The CDR3 extends over 16 amino acids. V gave up 4 bases and J gave up 2 bases; unmatched junction bases: 10. The CDR3 loop reads CASSYRTGPDAYEQYF. The DNA for the CDR3 is TGTGCCAGCAGCTACCGGACAGGGCCAGATGCCTACGAGCAGTACTTC. Full variable domain (outside the CDR3, taken from reference TRBV7-9 and TRBJ2-7): DTGVSQNPRHKITKRGQNVTFRCDPISEHNRLYWYRQTLGQGPEFLTYFQNEAQLEKSRLLSDRFSAERPKGSFSTLEIQRTEQGDSAMYLCASSYRTGPDAYEQYFGPGTRLTVT.

This chain connects TRBV6-5 to TRBJ2-3, with 9 positions matching TRBD2. The CDR3 sequence is 16 residues long. CDR1 is MNHEY, CDR2 SVGAGI, per germline. V lost 0 bases and J lost 3; bases outside the gene matches: 4. The CDR3 reads CASSYSLAGETDTQYF. The DNA of the CDR3 is TGTGCCAGCAGTTACTCTTTAGCGGGAGAAACAGATACGCAGTATTTT.

A few counts support this clone. The V gene is TRBV7-8, the J gene TRBJ1-2, with 7 nucleotides matching TRBD1. The V and J ends lost 1 base and 4 bases, in that order; junction bases with no gene match: 0. The V gene's germline CDR1 is SGHVS and CDR2 FQNEAQ. The CDR3 is 13 amino acids. The CDR3 loop reads CASSLGQGYGYTF. Written as DNA, the CDR3 is TGTGCCAGCAGCTTAGGACAGGGCTATGGCTACACCTTC.

The V call is TRBV30, the J call TRBJ1-1, with D possibly TRBD1 on 6 matching bases. This CDR3 spans 14 amino acids. Germline loops: CDR1 GTSNPN, CDR2 SVGIG (reference sequence). Trimming removed 0 bases at V and 5 bases at J, with 13 bases between. The CDR3 spells CAWSVLLGATEAFF. The CDR3 DNA follows: TGTGCCTGGAGTGTTCTTTTGGGGGCGACTGAAGCTTTCTTT.

This chain links TRBV5-1 with TRBJ2-4; D perhaps matches TRBD1 (5 bases). The CDR3 consists of 15 residues. V dropped 0 bases and J dropped 2 bases, with 9 bases sitting between them. Germline V gene sequence: CDR1 SGHRS, CDR2 YFSETQ. CDR3 protein: CASSLEGLTKNIQYF. CDR3 sequence (DNA): TGCGCCAGCAGCTTGGAGGGGCTTACCAAAAACATTCAGTACTTC.

The chain combines TRBV30 with TRBJ2-7; D perhaps matches TRBD2 (6 bases). Germline assignment: CDR1 GTSNPN and CDR2 SVGIG (reference sequence). The CDR3 has 13 residues. The CDR3 loop reads CVLRDGTTYEQYF. CDR3 nucleotides: TGTGTCTTGCGGGACGGTACGACCTACGAGCAGTACTTC.

This rearrangement joins TRBV6-6 to TRBJ2-1; tentatively, D is TRBD1 (5 bases). The CDR3 runs to 14 residues. V gave up 6 bases and J gave up 5 bases, with 14 bases separating them. Germline V gives CDR1 MNHNY, CDR2 SVGAGI (reference sequence). In DNA, the CDR3 is TGTGCCAGCAGGGAATCGGACACTGACAATGAGCAGTTCTTC. Amino acid sequence: CASRESDTDNEQFF.

This rearrangement joins TRBV7-3 to TRBJ2-3, with 8 bases identical to TRBD2. CDR1 and CDR2 from the germline V gene are SGHTA and FQGTGA. The ends lost 7 bases at V and 0 bases at J; junction bases unmatched: 18. CDR3 length: 19 residues. This CDR3 reads CASTHLVAAGDSSTDTQYF. CDR3 DNA: TGTGCCAGCACCCACCTCGTGGCAGCGGGAGATTCTAGCACAGATACGCAGTATTTT.

The chain joins TRBV29-1 to TRBJ2-1; no firm D call. This CDR3 has 13 residues. Germline V lookup: CDR1 SQVTM, CDR2 ANQGSEA. Trimming stripped 5 bases from V and 0 bases from J, with 8 bases between. This CDR3 reads CSVFRSSYNEQFF. Here the CDR3 DNA reads TGCAGCGTTTTCAGAAGCTCCTACAATGAGCAGTTCTTC.

This clone was seen only once. The V call is TRBV11-3, the J call TRBJ2-2; D is unclear. Trimming took off 8 bases at V and 5 bases at J, with 9 bases between the two ends. This CDR3 is 12 amino acids long. Looked up from germline, CDR1 is SGHNT and CDR2 is YENEEA. The CDR3 here is CASGPYTGELFF. The CDR3 nucleotides are TGTGCCAGCGGCCCTTATACCGGGGAGCTGTTTTTT.

V usage is TRBV6-5 and J usage is TRBJ1-5; perhaps TRBD1 as D (6 bases). Germline loops: CDR1 MNHEY, CDR2 SVGAGI. There are 15 residues in the CDR3. Trimming removed 4 bases from V and 3 bases from J, with 13 bases in between. The CDR3, as DNA: TGTGCCAGCAGTTCCCCTCGGGACAACAATCAGCCCCAGCATTTT. Its translation is CASSSPRDNNQPQHF.

The chain employs TRBV4-3 and TRBJ2-5; 10 nucleotides match TRBD1. Germline V gene data show CDR1 as LGHNA and CDR2 as YSLEER. This CDR3 has 15 amino acids. The V gene end was trimmed by 4 bases and the J gene end by 4 bases; junction bases not matched to a gene: 6. CDR3 sequence reads: CASSPDRGRRETQYF. The CDR3 nucleotides read TGCGCCAGCAGCCCCGACAGGGGGCGGCGAGAGACCCAGTACTTC.

The chain combines TRBV28 with TRBJ2-1; 8 nucleotides align to TRBD2. With 5 bases clipped from V and 0 bases from J, the junction kept 18 bases outside the gene matches. Per germline, CDR1 MDHEN and CDR2 SYDVKM. CDR3 length: 20 residues. CDR3 in DNA: TGTGCCAGCAGTCCACCGGGAGGGACCGGACGGACTTACTCCTACAATGAGCAGTTCTTC. Protein: CASSPPGGTGRTYSYNEQFF.

This clone has only one observation. The chain recombines TRBV2 with TRBJ2-2, with TRBD2 matching 15 bases. V gave up 6 bases and J gave up 6 bases; unmatched junction bases: 5. Germline CDR1 reads SNHLY; CDR2 reads FYNNEI. This CDR3 has 16 residues. The CDR3 region is CASRDGLAGGSGELFF. In DNA form, the CDR3 reads TGTGCCAGCAGGGATGGACTAGCGGGAGGGTCCGGGGAGCTGTTTTTT.

V and J are TRBV10-3 and TRBJ1-5; 8 bases agree with TRBD1. J gave up 1 base and V 0 bases, and 8 bases lay outside the gene matches. CDR1 is ENHRY, CDR2 SYGVKD, per germline. The CDR3 is 18 amino acids. This CDR3 is CAISESALTGVSNQPQHF. DNA of the CDR3: TGTGCCATCAGTGAGTCGGCCTTGACAGGGGTGAGCAATCAGCCCCAGCATTTT.

The rearrangement joins TRBV9 to TRBJ2-6; 8 bases match TRBD1. The CDR3 has 18 residues. Losses at the gene ends were 4 bases for V and 1 base for J; bases not matched to a gene: 10. Germline V lookup: CDR1 SGDLS, CDR2 YYNGEE. As DNA, the CDR3 is TGTGCCAGCAGCCCCCCCCAGGGGGCGCGATCTGGGGCCAACGTCCTGACTTTC. Protein sequence: CASSPPQGARSGANVLTF.

The chain recombines TRBV11-2 with TRBJ1-1, with D hard to call. This CDR3 spans 13 amino acids. The V gene lost 3 bases and the J gene lost 5 bases, with 10 bases spanning the gap. The germline gives CDR1 SGHAT, CDR2 FQNNGV. The CDR3 coding sequence is TGTGCCAGCAGCTTTTCTGGAGGAACTGAAGCTTTCTTT. Translation: CASSFSGGTEAFF.

This rearrangement joins TRBV6-1 to TRBJ2-1, with TRBD2 matching over 7 bases. V was pared by 5 bases and J by 8 bases, with 9 bases of the junction left unmatched. This CDR3 has 14 amino acids. Germline assignment: CDR1 MNHNS and CDR2 SASEGT. CDR3 bases: TGTGCCAGCAGTTCCGCTAGCGGTTGGGATGAGCAGTTCTTC. Protein: CASSSASGWDEQFF.

There are a few counts of this clone. This chain links TRBV11-3 with TRBJ2-5; a weak D match, TRBD2 (5 bases). V lost 5 bases and J 2 bases, leaving 9 bases between the germline ends. CDR3 length equals 13 residues. The germline V gene has CDR1 SGHNT and CDR2 YENEEA. DNA for the CDR3: TGTGCCAGCAGCCTTAGCGAGCAAGAGACCCAGTACTTC. This encodes CASSLSEQETQYF.

The V gene is TRBV20-1, the J gene TRBJ1-1; D unclear. Trimming took 3 bases from V and 6 from J, leaving 8 bases between them. Germline V gives CDR1 DFQATT, CDR2 SNEGSKA (reference sequence). The CDR3 has 11 amino acids. The CDR3 DNA follows: TGCAGTGCTAGGGAGATAGCTGAAGCTTTCTTT. Amino acid sequence: CSAREIAEAFF.

Only a few counts were recorded for this clone. The chain recombines TRBV5-1 with TRBJ1-1; possible D gene TRBD1, 5 bases. Germline loops: CDR1 SGHRS, CDR2 YFSETQ. V lost 4 bases, J lost 2 bases, and 9 bases lay in between. This CDR3 has 13 amino acids. The CDR3 reads CASSLTENTEAFF. Here the CDR3 DNA reads TGCGCCAGCAGCCTGACAGAAAACACTGAAGCTTTCTTT.